These 5 T cell receptor beta chains originate from one sample sequenced in a study of T cells in Graves' hyperthyroidism and ophthalmopathy. Using RNA transcripts as the source, TCR beta CDR3 regions were amplified. HTBI primers were employed in a first-round RT-PCR of the TCR CDR3. TCRdb independently ran MiXCR on the multiplex PCR reads; one entry per CDR3 protein. The table lists some 530,000 distinct CDR3 sequences, around a fifth of them singletons. The sequencing sample was made of blood. All receptors come from a woman aged 70-85 years with Graves' ophthalmopathy.

This clonotype was picked up a small number of times. The chain links TRBV27 to TRBJ1-2; TRBD1 aligns across 7 bases. This CDR3 has 14 amino acids. Looked up from germline, CDR1 is MNHEY and CDR2 is SMNVEV (reference sequence). The ends lost 9 bases at V and 4 bases at J; junction bases unmatched: 11. In DNA, the CDR3 is TGTGCCAGTCAACCCTTCCGGGACAGCTATGGCTACACCTTC. Translation: CASQPFRDSYGYTF.

This clonotype was found many times. This rearrangement joins TRBV28 to TRBJ1-2; D call uncertain. CDR3 size: 13 residues. The V and J ends lost 7 bases and 11 bases respectively, with 20 bases between them. Looked up from germline, CDR1 is MDHEN and CDR2 is SYDVKM. Here the CDR3 DNA reads TGTGCCAGCACCTCTCTGGGCAGGCGTCCTTACACCTTC. This gives the protein CASTSLGRRPYTF.

The CDR3 bases are TGTGCCAGCAGCCTTGAGACGGTGCGGGATTCACCCCTCCACTTT. It specifies CASSLETVRDSPLHF. The chain has TRBV5-4 and TRBJ1-6; D is uncertain. This CDR3 has 15 amino acids. V shed 4 bases and J shed 8 bases, with 16 bases lying between them. The germline CDR1 and CDR2 sequences are SGHNT and YYREEE (reference sequence).

The chain joins TRBV30 to TRBJ2-1; possible D gene TRBD2, 6 bases. This CDR3 region has 15 residues. Trimming took off 7 bases at V and 0 bases at J, with 16 bases between the two ends. The germline CDR1 and CDR2 sequences are GTSNPN and SVGIG (reference sequence). This chain's CDR3 is CASLGVADSYNEQFF. CDR3 DNA: TGTGCCTCCCTGGGTGTAGCGGACTCCTACAATGAGCAGTTCTTC.

This chain joins TRBV20-1 and TRBJ1-2; 8 nucleotides agree with TRBD1. CDR1 is DFQATT and CDR2 is SNEGSKA in the germline V gene (reference sequence). The trim removed 4 bases at V and 4 bases at J, leaving 11 bases unmatched. The CDR3 is made up of 15 amino acids. CDR3 residues: CSAITDREGPYGYTF. As DNA, the CDR3 is TGCAGTGCTATAACGGACAGGGAAGGTCCCTATGGCTACACCTTC.